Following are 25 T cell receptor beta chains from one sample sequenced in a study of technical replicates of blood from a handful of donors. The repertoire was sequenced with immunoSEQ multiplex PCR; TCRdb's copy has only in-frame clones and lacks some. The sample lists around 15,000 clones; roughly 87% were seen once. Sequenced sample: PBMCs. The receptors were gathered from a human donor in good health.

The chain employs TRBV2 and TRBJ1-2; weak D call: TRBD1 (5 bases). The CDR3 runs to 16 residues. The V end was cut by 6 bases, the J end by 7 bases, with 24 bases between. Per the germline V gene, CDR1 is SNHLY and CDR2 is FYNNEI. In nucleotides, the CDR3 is TGTGCCAGCAGCAAGGGCCGGCGGCAGGGAACGGGTGGCTACACCTTC. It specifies CASSKGRRQGTGGYTF.

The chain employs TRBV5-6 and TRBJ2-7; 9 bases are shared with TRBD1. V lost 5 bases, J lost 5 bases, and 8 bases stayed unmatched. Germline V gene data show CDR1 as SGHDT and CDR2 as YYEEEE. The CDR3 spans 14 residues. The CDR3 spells CASRLTGGLHEQYF. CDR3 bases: TGTGCCAGCAGGCTGACAGGGGGGCTTCACGAGCAGTACTTC.

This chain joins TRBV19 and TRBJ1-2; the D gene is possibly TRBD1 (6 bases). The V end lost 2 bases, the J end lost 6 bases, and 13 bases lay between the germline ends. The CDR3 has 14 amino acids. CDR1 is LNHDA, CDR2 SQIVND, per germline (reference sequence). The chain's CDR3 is CASSISGGEDGYTF. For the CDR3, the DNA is TGTGCCAGTAGTATATCTGGGGGCGAAGATGGCTACACCTTC. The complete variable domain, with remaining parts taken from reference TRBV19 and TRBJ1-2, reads DGGITQSPKYLFRKEGQNVTLSCEQNLNHDAMYWYRQDPGQGLRLIYYSQIVNDFQKGDIAEGYSVSREKKESFPLTVTSAQKNPTAFYLCASSISGGEDGYTFGSGTRLTVV.

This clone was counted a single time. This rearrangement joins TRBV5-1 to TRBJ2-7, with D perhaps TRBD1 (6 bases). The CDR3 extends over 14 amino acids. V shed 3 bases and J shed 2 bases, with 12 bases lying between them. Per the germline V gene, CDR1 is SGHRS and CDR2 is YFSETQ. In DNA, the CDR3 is TGCGCCAGCAGCTCGGGACAAGCGACCTACGAGCAGTACTTC. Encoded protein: CASSSGQATYEQYF.

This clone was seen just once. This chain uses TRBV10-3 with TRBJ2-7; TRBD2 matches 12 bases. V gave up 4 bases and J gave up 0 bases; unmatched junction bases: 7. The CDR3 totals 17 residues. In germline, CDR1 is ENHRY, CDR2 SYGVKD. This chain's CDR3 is CAISAGLAGPSSYEQYF. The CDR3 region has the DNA TGTGCCATCAGTGCGGGACTAGCGGGTCCCAGCTCCTACGAGCAGTACTTC.

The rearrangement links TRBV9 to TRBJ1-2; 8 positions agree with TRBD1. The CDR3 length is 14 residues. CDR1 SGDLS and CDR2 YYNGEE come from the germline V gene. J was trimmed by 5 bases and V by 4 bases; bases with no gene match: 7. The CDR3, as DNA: TGTGCCAGCAGCCCAGGACAGGGCCCTTATGGCTACACCTTC. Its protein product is CASSPGQGPYGYTF.

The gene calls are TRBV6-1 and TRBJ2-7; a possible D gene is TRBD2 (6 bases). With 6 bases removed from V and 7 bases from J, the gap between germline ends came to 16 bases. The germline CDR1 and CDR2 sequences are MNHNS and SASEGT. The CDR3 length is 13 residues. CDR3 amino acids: CASSLGGPSEQYF. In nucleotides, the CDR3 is TGTGCCAGCAGCCTCGGAGGGCCCAGTGAGCAGTACTTC.

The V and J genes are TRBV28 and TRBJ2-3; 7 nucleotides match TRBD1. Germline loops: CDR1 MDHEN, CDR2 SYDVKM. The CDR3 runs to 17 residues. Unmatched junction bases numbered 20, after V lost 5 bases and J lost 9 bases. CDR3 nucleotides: TGTGCCAGCAGTCCCACCTACAGGGGCCTGCGTAAGTGGACGCAGTATTTT. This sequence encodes CASSPTYRGLRKWTQYF. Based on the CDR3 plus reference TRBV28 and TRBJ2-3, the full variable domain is DVKVTQSSRYLVKRTGEKVFLECVQDMDHENMFWYRQDPGLGLRLIYFSYDVKMKEKGDIPEGYSVSREKKERFSLILESASTNQTSMYLCASSPTYRGLRKWTQYFGPGTRLTVL.

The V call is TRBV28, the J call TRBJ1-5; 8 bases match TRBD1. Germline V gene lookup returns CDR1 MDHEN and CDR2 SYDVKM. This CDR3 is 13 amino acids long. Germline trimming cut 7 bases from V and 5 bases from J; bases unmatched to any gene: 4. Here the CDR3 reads CASNGQGYQPQHF. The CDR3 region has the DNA TGTGCCAGCAACGGACAGGGTTATCAGCCCCAGCATTTT.

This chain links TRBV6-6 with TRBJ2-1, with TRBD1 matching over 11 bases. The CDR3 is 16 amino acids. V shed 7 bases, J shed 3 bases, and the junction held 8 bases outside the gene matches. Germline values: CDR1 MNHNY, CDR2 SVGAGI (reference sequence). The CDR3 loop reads CASTNKGTGGYNEQFF. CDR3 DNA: TGTGCCAGCACCAACAAGGGGACAGGGGGCTACAATGAGCAGTTCTTC.

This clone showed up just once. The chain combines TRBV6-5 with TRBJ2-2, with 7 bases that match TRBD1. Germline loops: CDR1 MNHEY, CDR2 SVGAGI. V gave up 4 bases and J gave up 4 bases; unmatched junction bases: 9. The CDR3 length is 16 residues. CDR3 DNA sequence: TGTGCCAGCAGTTTGAGCCAGGGGGTTGTCACCGGGGAGCTGTTTTTT. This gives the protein CASSLSQGVVTGELFF.

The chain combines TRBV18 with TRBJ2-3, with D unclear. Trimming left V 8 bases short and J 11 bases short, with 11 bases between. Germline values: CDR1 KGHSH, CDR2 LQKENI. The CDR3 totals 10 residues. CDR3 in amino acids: CASPPSWQYF. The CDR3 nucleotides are TGTGCCAGCCCTCCTTCTTGGCAGTATTTT.

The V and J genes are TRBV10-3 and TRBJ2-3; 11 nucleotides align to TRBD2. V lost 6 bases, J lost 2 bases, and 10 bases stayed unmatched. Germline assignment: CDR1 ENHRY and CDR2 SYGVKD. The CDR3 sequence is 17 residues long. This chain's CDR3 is CAIRRTGTSGHTDTQYF. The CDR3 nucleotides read TGTGCCATCAGGCGCACCGGGACTAGCGGCCACACAGATACGCAGTATTTT.

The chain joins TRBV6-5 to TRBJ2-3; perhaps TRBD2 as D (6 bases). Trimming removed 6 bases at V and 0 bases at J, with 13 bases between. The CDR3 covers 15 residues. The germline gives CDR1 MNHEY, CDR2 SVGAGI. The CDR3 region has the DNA TGTGCCAGCAGCCTACTAGCTGCGAGCACAGATACGCAGTATTTT. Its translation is CASSLLAASTDTQYF.

The CDR3 here is CASSQDRDRGYDEQYF. The DNA of the CDR3 is TGTGCCAGCAGCCAAGACCGGGACAGGGGTTATGACGAGCAGTACTTC. The chain recombines TRBV14 with TRBJ2-7; 10 positions match TRBD1. With V trimmed by 0 bases and J by 5 bases, 7 bases remained unmatched. The germline V gene encodes CDR1 SGHDN and CDR2 FVKESK. The CDR3 runs 16 residues.

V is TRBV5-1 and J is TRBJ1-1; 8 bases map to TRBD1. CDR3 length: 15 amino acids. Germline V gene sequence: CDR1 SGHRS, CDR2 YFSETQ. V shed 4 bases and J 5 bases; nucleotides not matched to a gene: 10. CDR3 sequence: CASSRRQGAETEAFF. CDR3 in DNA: TGCGCCAGCAGCAGAAGGCAGGGGGCCGAGACTGAAGCTTTCTTT.

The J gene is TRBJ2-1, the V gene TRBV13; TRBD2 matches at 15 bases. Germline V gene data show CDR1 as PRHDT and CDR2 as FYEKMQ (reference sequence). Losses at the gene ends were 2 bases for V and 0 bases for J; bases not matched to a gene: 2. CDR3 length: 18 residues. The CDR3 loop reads CASSLWTSGRASYNEQFF. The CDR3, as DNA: TGTGCCAGCAGCTTATGGACTAGCGGGAGGGCCTCCTACAATGAGCAGTTCTTC. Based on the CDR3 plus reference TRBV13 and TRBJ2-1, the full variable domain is AAGVIQSPRHLIKEKRETATLKCYPIPRHDTVYWYQQGPGQDPQFLISFYEKMQSDKGSIPDRFSAQQFSDYHSELNMSSLELGDSALYFCASSLWTSGRASYNEQFFGPGTRLTVL.

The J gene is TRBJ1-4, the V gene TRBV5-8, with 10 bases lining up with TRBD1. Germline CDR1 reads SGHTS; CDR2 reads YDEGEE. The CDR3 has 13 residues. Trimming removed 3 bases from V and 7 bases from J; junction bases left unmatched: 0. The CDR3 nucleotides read TGTGCCAGCAGCTGGGACAGGGGTGAAAAACTGTTTTTT. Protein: CASSWDRGEKLFF.

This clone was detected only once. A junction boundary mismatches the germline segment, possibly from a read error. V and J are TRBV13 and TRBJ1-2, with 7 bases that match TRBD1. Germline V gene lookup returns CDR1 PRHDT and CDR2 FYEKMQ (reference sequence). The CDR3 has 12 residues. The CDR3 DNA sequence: TGTGCCAGCAGCTTGGCCGGGACAGACATTTTCTTC. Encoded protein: CASSLAGTDIFF.

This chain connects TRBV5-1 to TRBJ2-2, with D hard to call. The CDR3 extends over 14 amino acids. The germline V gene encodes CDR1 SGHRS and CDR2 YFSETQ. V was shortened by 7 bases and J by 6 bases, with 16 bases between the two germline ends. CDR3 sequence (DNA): TGCGCCAGCGTCGCCCCCCAGTTCCCCGGGGAGCTGTTTTTT. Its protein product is CASVAPQFPGELFF.

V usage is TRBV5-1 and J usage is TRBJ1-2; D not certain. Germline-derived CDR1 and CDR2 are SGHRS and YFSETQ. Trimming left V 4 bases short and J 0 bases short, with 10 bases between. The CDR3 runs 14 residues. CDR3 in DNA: TGCGCCAGCAGCCCGGATACAGCTAACTATGGCTACACCTTC. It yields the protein CASSPDTANYGYTF. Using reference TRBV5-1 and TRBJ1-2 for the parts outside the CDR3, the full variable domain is KAGVTQTPRYLIKTRGQQVTLSCSPISGHRSVSWYQQTPGQGLQFLFEYFSETQRNKGNFPGRFSGRQFSNSRSEMNVSTLELGDSALYLCASSPDTANYGYTFGSGTRLTVV.

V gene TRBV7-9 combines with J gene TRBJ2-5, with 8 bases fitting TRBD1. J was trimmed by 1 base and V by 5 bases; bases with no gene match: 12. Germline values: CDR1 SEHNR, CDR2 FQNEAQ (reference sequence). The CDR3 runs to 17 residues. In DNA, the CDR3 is TGTGCCAGCAGCCGAAGGCAGGGGGCGCTGGGCCAAGAGACCCAGTACTTC. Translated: CASSRRQGALGQETQYF.

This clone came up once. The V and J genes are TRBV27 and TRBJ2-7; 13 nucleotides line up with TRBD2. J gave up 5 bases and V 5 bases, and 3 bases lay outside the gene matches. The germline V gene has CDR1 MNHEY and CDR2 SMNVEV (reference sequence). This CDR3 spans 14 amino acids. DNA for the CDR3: TGTGCCAGCAGTCCCGGGACTAGCGGGGACGAGCAGTACTTC. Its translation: CASSPGTSGDEQYF.

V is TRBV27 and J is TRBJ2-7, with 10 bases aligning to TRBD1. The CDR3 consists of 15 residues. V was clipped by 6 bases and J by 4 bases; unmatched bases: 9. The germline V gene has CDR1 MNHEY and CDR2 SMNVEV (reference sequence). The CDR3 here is CASSPRGQGLYEQYF. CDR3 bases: TGTGCCAGCAGCCCCAGGGGACAGGGGTTGTACGAGCAGTACTTC.

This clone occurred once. CDR3 DNA: TGTGCCAGCAGGGCCACGACCGGGACAATTAACACCGGGGAGCTGTTTTTT. Its translation is CASRATTGTINTGELFF. The chain is built from TRBV28 and TRBJ2-2, with a possible D match to TRBD1 (6 bases). CDR3 length equals 17 residues. Germline assignment: CDR1 MDHEN and CDR2 SYDVKM. V dropped 6 bases and J dropped 2 bases, with 19 bases sitting between them.